This section outlines one T cell receptor (beta chain) sequence together with its context. This clonotype was counted many times. What this receptor recognizes is not known. Per-base qualities were not stored, and no clone one base away is much larger. The library came from 5' RACE. The instrument given in TCRdb is Illumina HiSeq 2500. A second PCR of about 6 to 12 cycles was run with a J-beta primer mix and a sample-barcoded 5' primer. Each TCR beta cDNA molecule received a unique molecular identifier from a template-switch 5' adaptor carrying 12 random nucleotides. Each sample yielded at least 2.5 million CDR3-containing paired-end reads. The Mint cDNA synthesis kit, primed by a TRBC-specific oligonucleotide, was used to synthesize first-strand cDNA from all RNA. All cDNA was treated with uracil-DNA glycosylase and then went through a first 18-cycle PCR with the universal primers M1SS and BC2_uni_R. The study's processing was this. Each sample was normalized by randomly selecting 1 million high-quality reads, each carrying a distinct molecular identifier. Reads with shared molecular identifiers were discarded instead of being binned into consensus sequences. MiTCR, set to a Q25 quality threshold and the strictest error-elimination algorithm, was used for CDR3 identification, clonotype clustering and error correction. A nonparametric unseen species model with Euler transformation was used to estimate lower-bound total TCR beta diversity. TCRdb redid the processing of the public reads, applying fastp at Q25 and MiXCR, and retained in-frame beta chains. A single entry per CDR3 protein holds the most common genes and DNA from its merged rows. TCRdb's processing, not the authors', yielded these V and J calls. Across this sample there are fewer than 1,200,000 distinct CDR3 sequences, with less than 25% seen only once. The top ten clones comprise less than 0.85% of the sample.

The donors were about 40 Caucasian individuals from Russia, aged 6 to 90 years, who were systemically healthy. Approximately 9.3 milliliters of peripheral blood were drawn from each donor into EDTA-treated Vacutainer tubes. Ficoll-Paque density-gradient centrifugation was used to isolate PBMCs, with at least 6.5 million obtained per sample. Total RNA, at least 5 micrograms per sample, was extracted from PBMCs with Trizol reagent. For every donor, an aliquot of PBMCs went through flow cytometry to measure the percentages of naive CD45RAhigh/CD27high T cells. This sample was taken from a study of blood T cells in healthy people across ages (dated by TCRdb to the mid-2010s). Describing the broader study: In model experiments, template switching captured roughly one uniquely barcoded TCR beta cDNA molecule for every two T cells. Four age groups were formed from the donors: young (average 16 years), middle-aged (more than 35), aged (roughly 58) and long-lived (around 82). For two donors (one aged 18 to 30 and one aged 80 or older), the study analyzed two additional independent replicas of 1 million unique cDNA reads from the same blood draw. Age-related changes in TCR beta repertoire diversity were measured in the study by deep sequencing normalized with unique cDNA molecular identifiers.

What the study reported, not specific to this receptor: Compared with the aged group, the long-lived group had more naive CD4+ T cells, fewer expanded clones and increased TCR diversity, suggesting age selection. Observed TCR beta diversity per million T cells fell roughly linearly with age, and a significant reduction was already apparent by age roughly 40. Because profiling used bulk unsorted PBMCs, naive and antigen-experienced compartments could not be compared conclusively. Donor CMV infection status was unknown, potentially confounding age-related changes in expanded clonotypes. Estimates of total diversity from one million sequenced T cells were regarded as lower bounds and underestimates. A strong correlation was found between observed TCR beta diversity and the percentage of naive T cells measured by flow cytometry.

This sample was shared with a second study, whose subject was T cells of mothers and their children. In that second paper, the authors write: The donors were nine systemically healthy Caucasian individuals, made up of three mothers and their six children. cDNA synthesis used all of the extracted RNA, with approximately 1.6 ug of RNA in each 15 ul reaction. In the second PCR, the M1S primer introduced both the sample barcodes and 2-4 random nucleotides. More than 9 million TCR beta CDR3 reads were obtained from each mother, and roughly 3 million reads were obtained from each child. In both related and unrelated pairs, thymic selection shapes the output of TCR recombination in a similar way, with inherited differences having only a minor effect. Normalized repertoire overlap was always slightly but never significantly higher in related than unrelated mother-child pairs. Persistent microchimeric T cell clones were not detected, at a sensitivity of 85 to 100 clones per million clonotypes. Deep NGS was used in the study to compare the TCR beta repertoires of mothers and children and to look for features that separate related mother-child pairs from unrelated individuals. On average, the children were roughly 11 +/- 4 years old, while the mothers were approximately 41 +/- 4 years old. After adapters were ligated using NEBNext reagents, the libraries underwent 100+100 nt paired-end sequencing on an Illumina HiSeq 2000. To prevent cross-contamination, the mother and child libraries were prepared one month apart and sequenced in separate runs. For each donor, between about 450,000 and 2,300,000 distinct TCR beta clonotypes were identified. Naive TCR beta clonotypes were estimated from low-frequency clonotypes matched to each donor's FACS-determined naive share, without sorting.

This TCR was sampled from a girl aged 2 to 9 in good health. Sequences were obtained from blood.

For the CDR3, the sequence is CASSEYGGRDTQYF. The DNA is TGTGCCAGCAGTGAATACGGCGGACGAGATACGCAGTATTTT. This receptor chain uses TRBV25-1 and TRBJ2-3; the D gene identity is not certain. Cut back by 0 bases and 5 bases, the V and J ends lie 9 bases apart. The germline V gene gives CDR1 as MGHDK and CDR2 as SYGVNS. The cysteine opens and the phenylalanine closes a CDR3 of 14 amino acids. Only the CDR3 DNA is retained, 42 bases long and in frame from the first base.